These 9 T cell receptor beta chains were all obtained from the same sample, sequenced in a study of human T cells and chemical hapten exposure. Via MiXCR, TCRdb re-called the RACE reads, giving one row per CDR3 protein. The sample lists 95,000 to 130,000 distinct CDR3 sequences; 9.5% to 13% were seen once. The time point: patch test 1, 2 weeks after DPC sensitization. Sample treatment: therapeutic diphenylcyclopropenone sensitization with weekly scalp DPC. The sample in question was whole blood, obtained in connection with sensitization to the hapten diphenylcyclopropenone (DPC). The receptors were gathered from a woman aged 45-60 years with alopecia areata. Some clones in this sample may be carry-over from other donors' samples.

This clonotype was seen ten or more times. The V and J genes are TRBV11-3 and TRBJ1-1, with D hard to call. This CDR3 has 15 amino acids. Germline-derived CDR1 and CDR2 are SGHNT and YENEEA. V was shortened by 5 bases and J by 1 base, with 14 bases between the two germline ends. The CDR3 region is CASSQDGRTNTEAFF. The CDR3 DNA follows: TGTGCCAGCAGCCAAGACGGACGGACGAACACTGAAGCTTTCTTT.

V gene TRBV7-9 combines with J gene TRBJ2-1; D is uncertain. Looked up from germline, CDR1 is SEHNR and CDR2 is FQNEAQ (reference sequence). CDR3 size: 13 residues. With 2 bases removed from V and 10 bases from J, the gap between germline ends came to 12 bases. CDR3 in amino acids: CASSLSAQSEQFF. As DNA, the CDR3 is TGTGCCAGCAGCTTATCGGCCCAGTCGGAGCAGTTCTTC.

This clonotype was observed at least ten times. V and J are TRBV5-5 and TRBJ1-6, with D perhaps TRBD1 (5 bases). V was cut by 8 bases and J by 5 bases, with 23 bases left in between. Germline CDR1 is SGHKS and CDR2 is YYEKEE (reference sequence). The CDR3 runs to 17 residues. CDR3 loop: CASTVGTEAGNNSPLHF. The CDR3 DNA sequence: TGTGCCAGTACCGTCGGGACCGAGGCCGGGAATAATTCACCCCTCCACTTT.

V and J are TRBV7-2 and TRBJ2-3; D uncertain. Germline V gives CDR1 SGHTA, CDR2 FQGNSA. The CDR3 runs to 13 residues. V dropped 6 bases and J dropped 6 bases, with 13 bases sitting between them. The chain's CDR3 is CASRDGAADTQYF. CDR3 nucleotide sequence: TGTGCCAGCAGGGATGGAGCAGCCGATACGCAGTATTTT.

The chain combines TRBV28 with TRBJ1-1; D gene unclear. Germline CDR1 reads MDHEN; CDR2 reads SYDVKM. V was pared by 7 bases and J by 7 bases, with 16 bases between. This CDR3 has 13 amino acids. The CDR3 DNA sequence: TGTGCCAGCATCCCCTCAGTACAGAGTGAAGCTTTCTTT. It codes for CASIPSVQSEAFF.

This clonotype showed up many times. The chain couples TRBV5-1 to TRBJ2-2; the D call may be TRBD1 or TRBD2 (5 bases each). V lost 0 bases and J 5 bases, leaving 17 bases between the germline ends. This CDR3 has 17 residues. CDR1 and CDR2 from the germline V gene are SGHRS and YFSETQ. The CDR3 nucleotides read TGCGCCAGCAGCTTGGAACGGGGACGGATCGGGACCGGGGAGCTGTTTTTT. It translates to CASSLERGRIGTGELFF.

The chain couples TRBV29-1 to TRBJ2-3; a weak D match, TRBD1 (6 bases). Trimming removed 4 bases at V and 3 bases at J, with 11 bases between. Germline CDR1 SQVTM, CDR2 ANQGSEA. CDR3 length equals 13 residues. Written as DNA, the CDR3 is TGCAGCGTTGGCAGGGGAAATACAGATACGCAGTATTTT. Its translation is CSVGRGNTDTQYF.

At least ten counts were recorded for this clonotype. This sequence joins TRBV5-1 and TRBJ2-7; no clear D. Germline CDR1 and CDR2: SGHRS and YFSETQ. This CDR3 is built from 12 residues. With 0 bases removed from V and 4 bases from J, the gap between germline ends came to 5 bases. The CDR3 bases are TGCGCCAGCAGCTTGGACGGATACGAGCAGTACTTC. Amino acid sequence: CASSLDGYEQYF.

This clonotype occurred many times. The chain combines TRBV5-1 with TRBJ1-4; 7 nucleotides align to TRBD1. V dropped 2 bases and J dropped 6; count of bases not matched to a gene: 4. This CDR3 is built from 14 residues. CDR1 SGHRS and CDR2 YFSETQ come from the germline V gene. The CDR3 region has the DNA TGCGCCAGCAGCTTACAGGGGCGGGATGAAAAACTGTTTTTT. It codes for CASSLQGRDEKLFF.